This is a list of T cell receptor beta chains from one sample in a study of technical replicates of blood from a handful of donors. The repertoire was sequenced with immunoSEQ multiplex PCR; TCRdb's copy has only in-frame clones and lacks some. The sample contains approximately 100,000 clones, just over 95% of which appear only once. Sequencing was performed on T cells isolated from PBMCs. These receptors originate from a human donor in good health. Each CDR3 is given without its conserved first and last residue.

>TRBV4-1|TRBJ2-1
ASSQDGEREGWNEQF
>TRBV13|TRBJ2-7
ASRAGEASYEQY
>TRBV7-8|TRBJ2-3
ASSLPAGDTDTQY
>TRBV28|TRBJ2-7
ASMSTGGSYEQY
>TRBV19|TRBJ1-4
ASSTGQGGLSREKLF
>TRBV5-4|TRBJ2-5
ASSLYGQETQY
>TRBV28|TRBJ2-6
ASRELAGGFSGANVLT
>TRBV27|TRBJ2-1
ASSERGGLAGNEQF
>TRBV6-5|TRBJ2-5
ASSYGSPGGTQY
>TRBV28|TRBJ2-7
ASSQRLAGFYEQY
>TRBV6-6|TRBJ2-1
ASTSGNIYSYNEQF
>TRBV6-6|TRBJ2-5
ASSYSPGTQY
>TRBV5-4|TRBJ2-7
ASSLSGSGAYEQY
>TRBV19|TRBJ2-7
ASSTGQYYEQY
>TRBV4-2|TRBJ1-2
ASSLEGVSSVLV
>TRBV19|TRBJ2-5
ASSGADLPYQETQY
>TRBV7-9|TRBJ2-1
ASSLIAGGSYNEQF
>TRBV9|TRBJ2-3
ASSVAGSRTDTQY
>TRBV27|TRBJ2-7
ASSLTGNSYEQY
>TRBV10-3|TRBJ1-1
AISERGQPSTEAF
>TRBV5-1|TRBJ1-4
ASSPTGQKNEKLF
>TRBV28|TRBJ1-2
ASRRNYGYT
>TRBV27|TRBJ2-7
ASSLGLAGTYEQY
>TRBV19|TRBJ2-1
ASSTASGSYNEQF
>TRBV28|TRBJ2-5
ASSLYPLQAGQETQY
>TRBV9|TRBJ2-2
ASSVETSITGELF
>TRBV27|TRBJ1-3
ASSPLGQGTGNTIY
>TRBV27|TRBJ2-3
ASSSPASGNPDTQY
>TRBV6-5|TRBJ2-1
ASRQNVLSYNEQF
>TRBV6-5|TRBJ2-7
ASISGYSYEQY
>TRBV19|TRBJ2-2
ASFLGSANTGELF
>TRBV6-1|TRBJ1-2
ASRITTNYGYT
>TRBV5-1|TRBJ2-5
ASSPAVGQETQY
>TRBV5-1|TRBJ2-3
ASSLVGRISSTDTQY
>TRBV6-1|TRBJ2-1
ASSEMAGHSYNEQF
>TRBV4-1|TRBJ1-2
ASSPPQGSDNGYT
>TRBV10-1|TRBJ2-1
ASSGGFMSPGGNEQF
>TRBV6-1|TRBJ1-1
ASSANRGGTEAF
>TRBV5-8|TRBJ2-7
ASSFRSGRSYEQY
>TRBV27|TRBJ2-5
ASSFRVAQETQY
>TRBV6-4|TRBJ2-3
ASSPTGGSADTQY
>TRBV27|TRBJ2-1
ASRWGVGYNEQF
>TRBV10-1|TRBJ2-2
ASRSEGGELF
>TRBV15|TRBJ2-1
ATSRDSGLAGGGWSDEQF
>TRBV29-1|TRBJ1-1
SARQGGINTEAF